This TCR beta chain derives from a study of beta chain features in type 1 diabetes. With 3 bases clipped from V and 5 bases from J, the junction kept 9 bases outside the gene matches. Looked up from germline, CDR1 is MNHEY and CDR2 is SMNVEV (reference sequence). There are 15 residues in the CDR3. General study results and limits: Cells expressing TCR highly could be over-represented by cDNA sequencing. Shortening of TCRB CDR3s, moderate but significant, appeared in all four CD4+ subsets of Type 1 diabetes patients. For type 1 diabetes patients, VDJ junctions showed fewer insertions and more deletions.

The authors reverse transcribed all of the isolated RNA, so sequencing captured expressed TCRB transcripts. Method: immunoSEQ multiplex PCR; TCRdb's copy keeps in-frame clones and lacks some. Among roughly 180,000 clones listed, approximately 7.8% were seen once. A remark on this clone: Its specificity is not known.

The receptor's source is a woman between 35 and 50 years old with type 1 diabetes. The specimen sequenced was central memory CD4+ T cells from blood. This rearrangement joins TRBV27 to TRBJ2-7, with 8 bases lining up with TRBD2. The CDR3 bases are TGTGCCAGCAGTTTCAAAGCGGGAGTCCCCCACGAGCAGTACTTC. Amino acids: CASSFKAGVPHEQYF.